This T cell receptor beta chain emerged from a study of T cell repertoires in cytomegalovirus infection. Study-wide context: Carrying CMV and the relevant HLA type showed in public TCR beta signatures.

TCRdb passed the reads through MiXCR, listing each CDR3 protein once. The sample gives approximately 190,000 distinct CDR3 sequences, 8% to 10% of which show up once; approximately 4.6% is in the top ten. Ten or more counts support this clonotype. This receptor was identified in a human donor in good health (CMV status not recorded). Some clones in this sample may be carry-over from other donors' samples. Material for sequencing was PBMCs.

CDR3 DNA sequence: TGTGCCAGCAGCTTAACGACAGGGTGGAATTCACCCCTCCACTTT. Its translation: CASSLTTGWNSPLHF. This chain joins TRBV7-2 and TRBJ1-6; 7 bases are shared with TRBD1. Germline V gene data show CDR1 as SGHTA and CDR2 as FQGNSA. CDR3 size: 15 residues. Germline trimming cut 2 bases from V and 7 bases from J; bases unmatched to any gene: 5.